The clone carrying this T cell receptor beta chain was observed many times. The CDR3 loop spans 12 amino acids. V dropped 7 bases and J dropped 7; count of bases not matched to a gene: 4. The germline gives CDR1 MNHEY, CDR2 SMNVEV (reference sequence). Building of the TCR beta libraries involved iRepertoire HTBI primers and Arm-PCR of CDR3 regions. TCRdb reprocessed the multiplex PCR reads via MiXCR and lists one record per CDR3 protein. The sample carries roughly 430,000 distinct CDR3 sequences, about 21% recorded once. The sample originates from a study of regulatory T cells in long-lasting Graves disease. Time point specified: persistent/refractory GD, antithyroid drugs over 5 years with positive TRAb. The authors made the TCR library using RNA they extracted from PBMCs.

This sequence was found in a female donor with Graves disease. This sequence joins TRBV27 and TRBJ2-4, with 7 bases identical to TRBD2. The material was peripheral blood mononuclear cells (PBMCs), obtained when the disease was refractory, from a patient treated with antithyroid drugs. The CDR3 nucleotides are TGTGCCAGCATGGGGGAGGGGAACATTCAGTACTTC. This sequence encodes CASMGEGNIQYF.